The 5 T cell receptor beta chains presented below share a single source sample, sequenced in a study of blood T cell repertoires in COVID-19 (dated by TCRdb to about 2020). The method was the immunoSEQ multiplex PCR assay. TCRdb obtained this table from immuneACCESS and retained in-frame rearrangements with V and J assigned. These tables miss some clones; where compared with another copy, unresolved V genes account for less than half of the shortfall, and the remainder is unexplained. The sample contains fewer than 250,000 clones, 87% of them found a single time. Of the sample, around 7% falls within the top ten clones. The sample comprised PBMCs or T cells enriched from blood (not recorded which). Receptors were obtained from a young man in a cohort exposed to, infected with or recovered from COVID-19 (not recorded which).

The chain is built from TRBV3-1 (or the pseudogene TRBV3-2) and TRBJ2-7; 10 nucleotides align to TRBD1. CDR3 length: 15 residues. J gave up 3 bases and V 4 bases, and 6 bases lay outside the gene matches. Germline CDR1 LGHDT, CDR2 YNNKEL (reference sequence). Here the CDR3 reads CASSPGGTGVYEQYF. In nucleotides, the CDR3 is TGTGCCAGCAGCCCCGGCGGGACAGGGGTCTACGAGCAGTACTTC.

V and J are TRBV2 and TRBJ2-7; 8 bases are a match to TRBD1. CDR3 length equals 18 residues. V gave up 5 bases and J gave up 0 bases; unmatched junction bases: 15. The germline gives CDR1 SNHLY, CDR2 FYNNEI. The CDR3 DNA follows: TGTGCCAGCAGTCGAGGACAGGGTGGAATGAAGGCCTCCTACGAGCAGTACTTC. Its translation is CASSRGQGGMKASYEQYF. Based on the CDR3 plus reference TRBV2 and TRBJ2-7, the full variable domain is EPEVTQTPSHQVTQMGQEVILRCVPISNHLYFYWYRQILGQKVEFLVSFYNNEISEKSEIFDDQFSVERPDGSNFTLKIRSTKLEDSAMYFCASSRGQGGMKASYEQYFGPGTRLTVT.

This chain uses TRBV18 with TRBJ1-1; D unclear. Germline CDR1 reads KGHSH; CDR2 reads LQKENI. V was cut by 8 bases and J by 0 bases, with 7 bases left in between. The CDR3 is 12 residues long. CDR3 in DNA: TGTGCCAGCGGCCGCATGAACACTGAAGCTTTCTTT. Translating it yields CASGRMNTEAFF.

The V and J genes are TRBV5-4 and TRBJ2-3, with D uncertain. The V end was cut by 1 base, the J end by 1 base, with 4 bases between. Germline CDR1 SGHNT, CDR2 YYREEE (reference sequence). This CDR3 region has 13 residues. The CDR3: CASSLRGTDTQYF. The CDR3 coding sequence is TGTGCCAGCAGCTTGAGAGGCACAGATACGCAGTATTTT.

This chain uses TRBV29-1 with TRBJ2-5, with 7 nucleotides matching TRBD2. The CDR3 consists of 12 residues. CDR1 and CDR2 from the germline V gene are SQVTM and ANQGSEA. V lost 7 bases and J lost 5; bases outside the gene matches: 7. The CDR3 DNA is TGCAGCGCCCGACTAGCCGGCGAGACCCAGTACTTC. This sequence encodes CSARLAGETQYF.